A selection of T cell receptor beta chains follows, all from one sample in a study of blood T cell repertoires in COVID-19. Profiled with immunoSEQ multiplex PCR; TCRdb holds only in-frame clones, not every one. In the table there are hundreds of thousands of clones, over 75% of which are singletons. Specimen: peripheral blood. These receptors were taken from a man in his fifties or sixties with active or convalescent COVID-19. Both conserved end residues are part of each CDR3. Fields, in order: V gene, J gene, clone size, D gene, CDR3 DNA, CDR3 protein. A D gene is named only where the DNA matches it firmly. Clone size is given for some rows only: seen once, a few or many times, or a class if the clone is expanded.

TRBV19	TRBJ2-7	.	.	TGTGCCAGTAGTATCGGCGGGCTACAGTACGAGCAGTACTTC	CASSIGGLQYEQYF
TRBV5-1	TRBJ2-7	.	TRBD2	TGCGCCAGCAGCCCAGGGACTAGCGGGAGGGCCCTTAAGAACGAGCAGTACTTC	CASSPGTSGRALKNEQYF
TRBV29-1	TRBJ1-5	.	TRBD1	TGCAGCGTTGGACAGGGGGCCTATCAGCCCCAGCATTTT	CSVGQGAYQPQHF
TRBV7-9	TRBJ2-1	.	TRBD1	TGTGCCAGCAGCTTCGGGACAGGAAAGTTCTTC	CASSFGTGKFF
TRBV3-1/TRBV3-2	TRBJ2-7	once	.	TGTGCCAGCAGCATGTACTACGAGCAGTACTTC	CASSMYYEQYF
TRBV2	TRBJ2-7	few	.	TGTGCCAGCAGTTCAGGGAGGGAGCAGTACTTC	CASSSGREQYF
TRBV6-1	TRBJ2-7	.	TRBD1	TGTGCCAGCAGAGAAGAATGGACAGGTTTCTACGAGCAGTACTTC	CASREEWTGFYEQYF
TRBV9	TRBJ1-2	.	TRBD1	TGTGCCAGCAGTCGCCCGGGACAGACCTATGGCTACACCTTC	CASSRPGQTYGYTF
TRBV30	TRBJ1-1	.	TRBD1	TGTGCCTGGAGTGTGGGCAGGGGGCACGGGGACACTGAAGCTTTCTTT	CAWSVGRGHGDTEAFF
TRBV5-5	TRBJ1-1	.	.	TGTGCCAGCAGCTTGGAACAGGGATCCACTGAAGCTTTCTTT	CASSLEQGSTEAFF
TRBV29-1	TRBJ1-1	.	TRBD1	TGCAGCTCTCGGACAGGGGTGAACACTGAAGCTTTCTTT	CSSRTGVNTEAFF
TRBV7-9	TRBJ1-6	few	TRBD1	TGTGCCAGCAGCACGTCGGACAGGGCCTCACCCCTCCACTTT	CASSTSDRASPLHF
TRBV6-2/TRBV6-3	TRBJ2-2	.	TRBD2	TGTGCCAGCAGTCCCCGGGGGGCCGGGGAGCTGTTTTTT	CASSPRGAGELFF
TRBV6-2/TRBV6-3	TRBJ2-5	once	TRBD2	TGTGCCAGCAGTTACCCGACTAGCGGCCCCCAAGAGACCCAGTACTTC	CASSYPTSGPQETQYF
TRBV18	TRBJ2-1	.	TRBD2	TGTGCCAGCTCACGACTAGCGGGAGGCTACAATGAGCAGTTCTTC	CASSRLAGGYNEQFF
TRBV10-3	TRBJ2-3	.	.	TGTGCCATCAGCCTCCGGGGAGTTAGGGATACGCAGTATTTT	CAISLRGVRDTQYF
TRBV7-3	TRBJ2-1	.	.	TGTGCCAGCAGCCAACTGGGAGGTGAGCAGTTCTTC	CASSQLGGEQFF
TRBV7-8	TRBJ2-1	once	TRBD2	TGTGCCAGCAGCCAGAGGGGAGCGGGAGGTGGCAATGAGCAGTTCTTC	CASSQRGAGGGNEQFF
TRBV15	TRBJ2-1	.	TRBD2	TGTGCCACCAGCGGGGGGGAGGGTGATTACAATGAGCAGTTCTTC	CATSGGEGDYNEQFF
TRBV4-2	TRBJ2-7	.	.	TGTGCCAGCAGCCAAGTTGAAGGAGGGGCTGGCGAGCAGTACTTC	CASSQVEGGAGEQYF
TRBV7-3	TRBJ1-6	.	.	TGTGCCAGCAGCTTAACCGGGGGGGATTCACCCCTCCACTTT	CASSLTGGDSPLHF
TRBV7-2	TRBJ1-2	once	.	TGTGCCAGCAGCTTATCTCAGGGGTCCTACACCTTC	CASSLSQGSYTF
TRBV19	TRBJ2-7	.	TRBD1	TGTGCCAGTAGTCTACAGACAGGGCCCTACGAGCAGTACTTC	CASSLQTGPYEQYF
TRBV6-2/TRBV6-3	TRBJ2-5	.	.	TGTGCCAGCAGTTACCTGCAGGGAGGAGAGACCCAGTACTTC	CASSYLQGGETQYF
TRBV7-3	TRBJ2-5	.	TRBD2	TGTGCCAGCAGCGTCGGACTAGCGGGAGGAGAGACCCAGTACTTC	CASSVGLAGGETQYF
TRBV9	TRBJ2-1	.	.	TGTGCCAGCAGCACACAGGGAATGCACAGTAATGAGCAGTTCTTC	CASSTQGMHSNEQFF
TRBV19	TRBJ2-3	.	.	TGTGCCAGTAACCCCGCAGACACAGATACGCAGTATTTT	CASNPADTDTQYF
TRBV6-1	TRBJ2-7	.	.	TGTGCCAGCAGTGACAGTCAGCAGTACTTC	CASSDSQQYF
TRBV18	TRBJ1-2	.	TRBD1	TGTGCCAGCTCACACGGGACAGGGACAGATAACTATGGCTACACCTTC	CASSHGTGTDNYGYTF
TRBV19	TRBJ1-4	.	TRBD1	TGTGCCAGTAGTATGGGACAGACGAATGAAAAACTGTTTTTT	CASSMGQTNEKLFF
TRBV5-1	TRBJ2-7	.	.	TGCGCCAGCAGCTACCCCGGGGGACACGAGCAGTACTTC	CASSYPGGHEQYF
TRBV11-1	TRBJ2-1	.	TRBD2	TGTGCCAGCAGCTTCCAGCCGGGAGGGCCGGGCAATGAGCAGTTCTTC	CASSFQPGGPGNEQFF
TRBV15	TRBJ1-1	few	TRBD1	TGTGCCACCAGCCCCAGGGGGACCAACACTGAAGCTTTCTTT	CATSPRGTNTEAFF
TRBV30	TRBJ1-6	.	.	TGTGCCTGGAGTGACTACTATAATTCACCCCTCCACTTT	CAWSDYYNSPLHF
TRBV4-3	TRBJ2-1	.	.	TGCGCCAGCAGCAAAGGGGGAGGCCACCCCAATGAGCAGTTCTTC	CASSKGGGHPNEQFF
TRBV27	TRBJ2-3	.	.	TGTGCCAGCAAAAAGGGGTTGACAGATACGCAGTATTTT	CASKKGLTDTQYF
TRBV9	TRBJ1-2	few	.	TGTGCCAGCAGCGGCCCGGCGGAGCTTTATGGCTACACCTTC	CASSGPAELYGYTF
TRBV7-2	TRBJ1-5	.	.	TGTGCCAGCAGCTTAAGAGGAGGTCCCAATCAGCCCCAGCATTTT	CASSLRGGPNQPQHF
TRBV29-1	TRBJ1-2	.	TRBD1	TGCAGCGTTGAATTGTCCCCGGGACAGACTAACTATGGCTACACCTTC	CSVELSPGQTNYGYTF
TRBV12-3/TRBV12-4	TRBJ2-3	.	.	TGTGCCAGCAGTTCAGTTGATACGCAGTATTTT	CASSSVDTQYF
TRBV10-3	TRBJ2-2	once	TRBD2	TGTGCCATCAGTCGTGAGGGGACTAGCGGGAGGACCGGGGAGCTGTTTTTT	CAISREGTSGRTGELFF
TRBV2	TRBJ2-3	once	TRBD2	TGTGCCAGCACTTTAATCCTAGCGGGAGGTGATACTAGCACAGATACGCAGTATTTT	CASTLILAGGDTSTDTQYF
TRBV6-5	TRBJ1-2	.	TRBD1	TGTGCCAGCAGACCCGGGACAGGGGGTTTCTATGGCTACACCTTC	CASRPGTGGFYGYTF
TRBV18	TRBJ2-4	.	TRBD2	TGTGCCAGCTCACCGGGTTATGGTGCGGGAGCAACCAAAAACATTCAGTACTTC	CASSPGYGAGATKNIQYF
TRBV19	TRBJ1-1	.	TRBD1	TGTGCCAGTAGTCACAGGGGAGAGGACACTGAAGCTTTCTTT	CASSHRGEDTEAFF
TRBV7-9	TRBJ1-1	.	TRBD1	TGTGCCAGCAGTCCAAATCGGGACAGGGGAGAAGCTTTCTTT	CASSPNRDRGEAFF
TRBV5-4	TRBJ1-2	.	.	TGTGCCAGCAGCTTGGACGGACAGATTACTCCCAACTATGGCTACACCTTC	CASSLDGQITPNYGYTF
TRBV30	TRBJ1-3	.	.	TGTGCCTGGAGTGTATGGCCACAGAGCTCTGGAAACACCATATATTTT	CAWSVWPQSSGNTIYF
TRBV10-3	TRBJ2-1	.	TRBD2	TGTGCCATCTCCGTTCTAGCGGAGGGGACCGGGGAGCAGTTCTTC	CAISVLAEGTGEQFF
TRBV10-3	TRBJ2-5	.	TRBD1	TGTGCCATCAGTCCGACAGGGGGCCAAGAGACCCAGTACTTC	CAISPTGGQETQYF
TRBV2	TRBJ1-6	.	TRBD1	TGTGCCAGCAGTTACCCGCGGGACAGGGGTTTGGTAGGCTCACCCCTCCACTTT	CASSYPRDRGLVGSPLHF
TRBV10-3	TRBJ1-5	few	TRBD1	TGTGCCATCAGCCGGACAGGGGACAATCAGCCCCAGCATTTT	CAISRTGDNQPQHF